This is a list of T cell receptor beta chains from one sample in a study of T cells in Graves' hyperthyroidism and ophthalmopathy. TCRdb ran MiXCR on the multiplex PCR reads and lists one entry per CDR3 protein. In the table there are about 520,000 distinct CDR3 sequences, less than 25% of which are singletons. The sample was blood. The receptors come from a woman in her 30s with Graves' ophthalmopathy. Each CDR3 is given with its conserved first and last residue. D genes are given only for firm matches. Clone size is not always given. Where it is, it says once, few, many or a class for expanded clones.

TRBV6-1,many,-,TRBJ2-7,CASSDETGAYEQYF,TGTGCCAGCAGTGACGAGACAGGTGCCTACGAGCAGTACTTC
TRBV28,many,TRBD2,TRBJ2-5,CASSSGLDGQETQYF,TGTGCCAGCAGTTCGGGACTAGACGGGCAAGAGACCCAGTACTTC
TRBV27,few,-,TRBJ2-7,CATTRGHEQYF,TGTGCCACTACTAGGGGCCACGAGCAGTACTTC
TRBV20-1,many,TRBD2,TRBJ2-5,CSARPRLAGGETQYF,TGCAGTGCTAGACCTCGACTAGCGGGGGGAGAGACCCAGTACTTC
TRBV19,-,-,TRBJ1-2,CASSEYGRANYGYTF,TGTGCCAGCAGTGAATACGGCAGGGCTAACTATGGCTACACCTTC
TRBV5-1,many,-,TRBJ1-1,CASSFGNKNTEAFF,TGCGCCAGCAGTTTTGGTAATAAGAACACTGAAGCTTTCTTT
TRBV6-1,-,TRBD2,TRBJ2-4,CASSGAGGDKNIQYF,TGTGCCAGCAGTGGAGCTGGGGGGGACAAAAACATTCAGTACTTC
TRBV7-2,few,TRBD1,TRBJ1-1,CASSADRVNTEAFF,TGTGCCAGCAGCGCCGACAGGGTGAACACTGAAGCTTTCTTT
TRBV6-2/TRBV6-3,few,TRBD1,TRBJ1-5,CASSPSTGFNQPQHF,TGTGCCAGCAGTCCTTCGACAGGGTTCAATCAGCCCCAGCATTTT
TRBV12-3/TRBV12-4,few,-,TRBJ2-4,CASSLDGRWNIKYF,TGTGCCAGCAGTTTGGACGGACGGTGGAACATTAAGTACTTC
TRBV25-1,-,-,TRBJ1-3,CASSDYRVSGNTIYF,TGTGCCAGCAGTGATTACAGGGTCTCGGGAAACACCATATATTTT
TRBV5-1,-,TRBD1,TRBJ2-5,CASSFQGAGYQETQYF,TGCGCCAGCAGCTTCCAGGGGGCGGGGTACCAAGAGACCCAGTACTTC
TRBV10-2,many,TRBD1,TRBJ2-5,CASSERGNRGRETQYF,TGCGCCAGCAGTGAGAGGGGTAACAGGGGGCGAGAGACCCAGTACTTC
TRBV12-3/TRBV12-4,many,-,TRBJ1-5,CASSFDNQPQHF,TGTGCCAGCAGTTTCGACAATCAGCCCCAGCATTTT
TRBV19,many,-,TRBJ2-2,CASSLDRMNTGELFF,TGTGCCAGTAGTCTCGACAGGATGAACACCGGGGAGCTGTTTTTT
TRBV19,many,-,TRBJ1-5,CASRPLLDQPQHF,TGTGCCAGTAGGCCCCTCCTGGATCAGCCCCAGCATTTT
TRBV6-5,few,-,TRBJ2-6,CASSYGRRTSGANVLTF,TGTGCCAGCAGTTACGGTCGACGTACCTCTGGGGCCAACGTCCTGACTTTC
TRBV6-2/TRBV6-3,-,TRBD1,TRBJ1-2,CASTKRWDSNQIPAHGYTF,TGTGCCAGCACCAAAAGATGGGACAGCAACCAAATCCCGGCCCATGGCTACACCTTC
TRBV7-2,medium-sized,-,TRBJ2-5,CASSLQGVAETQYF,TGTGCCAGCAGCTTACAGGGTGTCGCGGAGACCCAGTACTTC
TRBV7-8,few,-,TRBJ2-2,CASSPADGTGELFF,TGTGCCAGCAGCCCAGCGGACGGAACCGGGGAGCTGTTTTTT
TRBV12-3/TRBV12-4,few,TRBD1,TRBJ2-5,CATAAGGRWTQYF,TGTGCCACCGCCGCAGGGGGTCGATGGACCCAGTACTTC
TRBV13,-,TRBD1,TRBJ1-2,CASSDFGTGENYGYTF,TGTGCCAGCAGCGACTTCGGGACAGGGGAAAACTATGGCTACACCTTC
TRBV6-2/TRBV6-3,many,TRBD2,TRBJ2-7,CASSYSILSGAYEQYF,TGTGCCAGCAGTTACTCCATTCTAAGCGGGGCCTACGAGCAGTACTTC
TRBV29-1,many,-,TRBJ2-5,CSVDGKTQETQYF,TGCAGCGTTGATGGAAAAACACAAGAGACCCAGTACTTC
TRBV20-1,many,-,TRBJ1-5,CSAIDVAQHF,TGCAGTGCTATTGATGTAGCCCAGCATTTT